These 8 T cell receptor beta chains came from one sample sequenced in a study of CD8 T cells in Susac syndrome. RNA amounts of 0.5 to 1 ug underwent reverse transcription with random hexamers. TCRdb called the immunoSEQ multiplex PCR reads again in MiXCR, with one record for every CDR3 protein. Of about 150,000 distinct CDR3 sequences listed, 85% to 95% are singletons. Sequencing was carried out using CD4+ T cells from PBMCs. These receptors all come from a human donor with multiple sclerosis.

This rearrangement joins TRBV2 to TRBJ2-1; the match to TRBD2 covers 10 bases. The germline V gene encodes CDR1 SNHLY and CDR2 FYNNEI. With V trimmed by 2 bases and J by 3 bases, 4 bases remained unmatched. The CDR3 totals 16 residues. The CDR3 nucleotides are TGTGCCAGCAGTGAACTAGCGGGAGCCCTCTACAATGAGCAGTTCTTC. It encodes CASSELAGALYNEQFF.

The chain carries TRBV3-1 and TRBJ1-3; no definite D call. CDR1 and CDR2 (germline): LGHDT, YNNKEL (reference sequence). The V end lost 0 bases, the J end lost 4 bases, and 4 bases lay between the germline ends. This CDR3 spans 13 amino acids. CDR3 DNA: TGTGCCAGCAGCCAAGAAAGGGGAAACACCATATATTTT. Amino acid sequence: CASSQERGNTIYF. Variable domain in full (rest from reference TRBV3-1 and TRBJ1-3): DTAVSQTPKYLVTQMGNDKSIKCEQNLGHDTMYWYKQDSKKFLKIMFSYNNKELIINETVPNRFSPKSPDKAHLNLHINSLELGDSAVYFCASSQERGNTIYFGEGSWLTVV.

Of note for this clonotype: At one of its ends the junction is not consistent with the germline gene, which may arise from a read error. V is TRBV27 and J is TRBJ1-3, with D unresolved. CDR3 length: 14 amino acids. CDR1 and CDR2 from the germline V gene are MNHEY and SMNVEV (reference sequence). The CDR3 reads CASSLQASENTIYF. DNA of the CDR3: TGTGCCAGCAGTCTCCAGGCCTCTGAAAACACCATATATTTT.

This chain links TRBV3-1 with TRBJ2-7, with D hard to call. CDR3 length equals 13 residues. Trimming removed 0 bases from V and 3 bases from J, with 6 bases in between. The germline gives CDR1 LGHDT, CDR2 YNNKEL (reference sequence). The CDR3 reads CASSQDGVYEQYF. DNA of the CDR3: TGTGCCAGCAGCCAAGATGGAGTCTACGAGCAGTACTTC.

This chain uses TRBV12-3 or TRBV12-4 with TRBJ2-7, with 10 bases lining up with TRBD2. The CDR3 consists of 15 residues. With 6 bases clipped from V and 4 bases from J, the junction kept 9 bases outside the gene matches. CDR3 region: CASSRTSGNNYEQYF. CDR3 nucleotide sequence: TGTGCCAGCAGCCGAACTAGCGGGAATAATTACGAGCAGTACTTC.

This clonotype showed up just once. The chain links TRBV14 to TRBJ2-1, with 9 nucleotides matching TRBD2. The CDR3 sequence is 16 residues long. Trimming removed 2 bases from V and 4 bases from J; junction bases left unmatched: 6. Germline values: CDR1 SGHDN, CDR2 FVKESK. This chain's CDR3 is CASSQISGSSYNEQFF. The DNA for the CDR3 is TGTGCCAGCAGCCAAATTAGCGGGAGTTCATACAATGAGCAGTTCTTC.

V is TRBV4-3 and J is TRBJ2-7; no clear D gene. The CDR3 runs to 14 residues. CDR1 is LGHNA, CDR2 YSLEER, per germline. Between the trimmed V and J ends, which lost 0 bases and 6 bases, there was a span of 12 bases. CDR3 sequence (DNA): TGCGCCAGCAGCCAAGATTTAGGCCCACGCGAGCAGTACTTC. Residues: CASSQDLGPREQYF.

This rearrangement joins TRBV7-2 to TRBJ2-6, with no clear D. Trimming took 3 bases from V and 7 from J, leaving 10 bases between them. Germline loops: CDR1 SGHTA, CDR2 FQGNSA. The CDR3 is made up of 14 amino acids. This chain's CDR3 is CASSLRDGANVLTF. The CDR3 DNA sequence: TGTGCCAGCAGCTTGCGCGATGGAGCCAACGTCCTGACTTTC.